What follows are 18 T cell receptor beta chains derived from one specimen sequenced in a study of T cells in Graves' hyperthyroidism and ophthalmopathy (dated by TCRdb to about 2019). Libraries came from multiplex PCR. Sequencing instrument: Illumina HiSeq 2000. Amplification of TCR beta CDR3 regions was carried out from RNA transcripts. The TCR CDR3 was subjected to a first round of RT-PCR using the HTBI primer set and the Qiagen OneStep RT-PCR kit. TCRdb cleaned the public reads at Q25 with fastp, built clones with MiXCR and kept in-frame beta chains. Records with the same CDR3 protein are collapsed into one entry carrying the most frequent genes and DNA. This sample gives fewer than 40,000 distinct CDR3 sequences in total; 40% to 65% of them show up just once. The top ten hold about 17% of the sample. Sequenced material: blood. The receptors derive from a man aged 35 to 55 with Graves' ophthalmopathy.

This chain uses TRBV20-1 with TRBJ1-5; maybe TRBD1 (5 bases). The germline V and J ends were trimmed by 5 bases and 13 bases, with 15 bases remaining between them. The CDR3 loop spans 11 amino acids. Germline V gene lookup returns CDR1 DFQATT and CDR2 SNEGSKA (reference sequence). The CDR3 DNA reads as TGCAGTGCTCAAAGTGGGACGCCTCAGCATTTT. This codes for CSAQSGTPQHF.

The V gene is TRBV25-1, the J gene TRBJ2-1, with TRBD2 identical over 9 bases. Germline assignment: CDR1 MGHDK and CDR2 SYGVNS. V shed 11 bases, J shed 4 bases, and the junction held 9 bases outside the gene matches. The CDR3 is 14 residues long. CDR3 nucleotide sequence: TGTGCCCAAAGCGGGGGGATTCCTTACAATGAGCAGTTCTTC. This translates into CAQSGGIPYNEQFF. The whole variable domain, filled in from reference TRBV25-1 and TRBJ2-1, reads EADIYQTPRYLVIGTGKKITLECSQTMGHDKMYWYQQDPGMELHLIHYSYGVNSTEKGDLSSESTVSRIRTEHFPLTLESARPSHTSQYLCAQSGGIPYNEQFFGPGTRLTVL.

V gene TRBV5-6 combines with J gene TRBJ2-6; possible D gene TRBD1, 6 bases. CDR3 length equals 18 residues. Deletions cut 3 bases from V and 4 bases from J, with 20 bases between. Germline V gene lookup returns CDR1 SGHDT and CDR2 YYEEEE. CDR3 DNA: TGTGCCAGCAGCTCCTATTGCTTATTAGGACAGGGGGCCAACGTCCTGACTTTC. Its translation: CASSSYCLLGQGANVLTF.

The chain employs TRBV7-2 and TRBJ2-3; maybe TRBD1 (5 bases). Germline CDR1 is SGHTA and CDR2 is FQGNSA. The CDR3 sequence is 15 residues long. The V end lost 3 bases, the J end lost 8 bases, and 18 bases lay between the germline ends. This chain's CDR3 is CASSLSWGGVVTQYF. The CDR3 bases are TGTGCCAGCAGCTTGAGCTGGGGCGGAGTGGTTACGCAGTATTTT.

This clonotype was observed a handful of times. The chain is built from TRBV29-1 and TRBJ1-2; no clear D gene. Germline V gene lookup returns CDR1 SQVTM and CDR2 ANQGSEA. The CDR3 is 13 amino acids. With 6 bases removed from V and 1 base from J, the gap between germline ends came to 12 bases. The CDR3 DNA follows: TGCAGCGTAGGAAGCAGATATAACTATGGCTACACCTTC. It yields the protein CSVGSRYNYGYTF.

For this clonotype: The germline gene is not matched at one end of the junction; a read error may be the cause. CDR3 bases: TGTGCCAGCAGCATAAGCCATTCCTTC. Its protein is CASSISHSF. The chain uses TRBV7-2 and TRBJ2-7; D call uncertain. The CDR3 sequence is 9 residues long. CDR1 SGHTA and CDR2 FQGNSA come from the germline V gene.

The chain has TRBV20-1 and TRBJ2-3; 11 nucleotides align to TRBD2. This CDR3 is 14 amino acids long. Looked up from germline, CDR1 is DFQATT and CDR2 is SNEGSKA (reference sequence). Trimming at V came to 5 bases and at J to 4 bases, leaving 5 bases not matched to a gene. This CDR3 reads CSAPTSGVSDTQYF. CDR3 DNA sequence: TGCAGTGCTCCGACTAGCGGGGTCTCAGATACGCAGTATTTT.

The J gene is TRBJ2-3, the V gene TRBV24-1; D gene ambiguous. Looked up from germline, CDR1 is KGHDR and CDR2 is SFDVKD. The germline V and J ends were trimmed by 4 bases and 0 bases, with 10 bases remaining between them. There are 15 residues in the CDR3. CDR3 loop: CATSDHTDSTDTQYF. CDR3 nucleotide sequence: TGTGCCACCAGTGACCACACAGATAGCACAGATACGCAGTATTTT.

This chain connects TRBV14 to TRBJ2-7; tentatively, D is TRBD2 (5 bases). Germline-derived CDR1 and CDR2 are SGHDN and FVKESK. The ends were cut back, 3 bases at V and 1 base at J, with 7 bases in the middle. The CDR3 contains 13 residues. CDR3 loop: CASSQGASYEQYF. In nucleotides, the CDR3 is TGTGCCAGCAGCCAGGGAGCTTCCTACGAGCAGTACTTC.

This clonotype was counted ten times or more. The chain uses TRBV6-6 and TRBJ2-7; 7 bases map to TRBD2. This CDR3 has 15 residues. Germline V gives CDR1 MNHNY, CDR2 SVGAGI (reference sequence). J lost 2 bases, V lost 2 bases, and 6 bases had no gene match. This chain's CDR3 is CASSYESGVTYEQYF. The CDR3 DNA reads as TGTGCCAGCAGTTACGAAAGCGGGGTAACCTACGAGCAGTACTTC.

This clonotype ranks as large. The J gene is TRBJ2-1, the V gene TRBV9, with 8 bases lining up with TRBD2. V trimming: 0 bases; J trimming: 6 bases; junction bases outside the gene matches: 5. CDR1 is SGDLS and CDR2 is YYNGEE in the germline V gene. The CDR3 is made up of 15 amino acids. The CDR3: CASSVEYGRANEQFF. The CDR3 DNA is TGTGCCAGCAGCGTAGAATACGGGAGGGCCAATGAGCAGTTCTTC.

This clonotype is a singleton in its sample. This chain joins TRBV25-1 and TRBJ1-2; 10 positions match TRBD1. There are 14 residues in the CDR3. CDR1 and CDR2 (germline): MGHDK, SYGVNS. Unmatched junction bases numbered 7, after V lost 4 bases and J lost 8 bases. The CDR3 reads CASSARQGAWGYTF. Here the CDR3 DNA reads TGTGCCAGCAGTGCTCGACAGGGGGCGTGGGGCTACACCTTC.

This clonotype came up once. Here the CDR3 reads CASSREGNEQFF. CDR3 sequence (DNA): TGTGCCAGCAGCCGCGAAGGCAATGAGCAGTTCTTC. The rearrangement uses TRBV7-9 and TRBJ2-1; D is unclear. The germline gives CDR1 SEHNR, CDR2 FQNEAQ (reference sequence). This CDR3 has 12 amino acids. The ends were cut back, 5 bases at V and 6 bases at J, with 8 bases in the middle.

This clonotype was seen ten or more times. V usage is TRBV2 and J usage is TRBJ2-1; 7 bases are a match to TRBD2. V dropped 2 bases and J dropped 7; count of bases not matched to a gene: 8. This CDR3 is 15 amino acids long. Germline V CDR1 and CDR2: SNHLY, FYNNEI. CDR3 DNA sequence: TGTGCCAGCAGTGAAATTACGGGAGGCTCTAATGAGCAGTTCTTC. Translation gives CASSEITGGSNEQFF.

Concerning this clonotype: The CDR3 does not close with the conserved phenylalanine or tryptophan, likely indicating a read error. V is TRBV5-1 and J is TRBJ2-3; weak D call: TRBD1 (5 bases). Trimming stripped 0 bases from V and 2 bases from J, with 10 bases between. The CDR3 has 15 residues. Per the germline V gene, CDR1 is SGHRS and CDR2 is YFSETQ. Here the CDR3 DNA reads TGCGCCAGCAGCTTGGGGGGCAGCCCCACAGATACGCAGTATCTT. Translated, it gives CASSLGGSPTDTQYL.

V usage is TRBV29-1 and J usage is TRBJ1-2; TRBD1 is a possible D gene (5 bases). Germline values: CDR1 SQVTM, CDR2 ANQGSEA. The CDR3 totals 15 residues. Trimming took 1 base from V and 6 from J, leaving 18 bases between them. The CDR3 nucleotides are TGCAGCGTTGAAGGTTCGCCAGCGGGGGATGATGGCTACACCTTC. This sequence encodes CSVEGSPAGDDGYTF.

This chain uses TRBV29-1 with TRBJ2-1, with 12 bases lining up with TRBD2. The CDR3 contains 11 residues. The germline CDR1 and CDR2 sequences are SQVTM and ANQGSEA. CDR3 DNA sequence: TGCAGGGGACTAGCGGGCGATGAGCAGTTCTTC. Translated, it gives CRGLAGDEQFF.

The rearrangement links TRBV5-1 to TRBJ1-5; 7 nucleotides line up with TRBD1. V dropped 4 bases and J dropped 4; count of bases not matched to a gene: 8. This CDR3 spans 15 amino acids. Germline CDR1 SGHRS, CDR2 YFSETQ. The CDR3 DNA reads TGCGCCAGCAGCCCACGGACAGGTAGAAATCAGCCCCAGCATTTT. The encoded protein is CASSPRTGRNQPQHF.